A selection of T cell receptor beta chains follows, all from one sample in a study of control samples from healthy donors and cancer patients. Assay used: immunoSEQ multiplex PCR; TCRdb lists only in-frame clones, some missing. Of just under 150,000 clones in the sample, about 91% were seen once. Sequencing was carried out using blood. All receptors come from a young man in good health. Both conserved end residues are part of each CDR3. A D gene is named only where the DNA matches it firmly. For some rows the clone size is stated as once, few or many, or as a class when expanded; others skip it.

V	D	J	size	length	DNA	CDR3
TRBV19	-	TRBJ1-5	once	14	TGTGCCAGTAGTATAGTTAATAGCAATCAGCCCCAGCATTTT	CASSIVNSNQPQHF
TRBV28	-	TRBJ1-5	-	13	TGTGCCAGCAGTTTATATGTGAATCAGCCCCAGCATTTT	CASSLYVNQPQHF
TRBV5-8	-	TRBJ1-5	-	15	TGTGCCAGCAGCTTGGAGGGTGCTAGCAATCAGCCCCAGCATTTT	CASSLEGASNQPQHF
TRBV28	TRBD1	TRBJ1-1	-	16	TGTGCCAGCAGTTTAGGGTACAGGGGGCCGAGTACTGAAGCTTTCTTT	CASSLGYRGPSTEAFF
TRBV18	-	TRBJ2-3	-	15	TGTGCCAGCCGTGGAACGACAGGCCGCACAGATACGCAGTATTTT	CASRGTTGRTDTQYF
TRBV4-1	-	TRBJ1-1	-	14	TGCGCCAGCAGCCAAGATCAAGGCGATTGGAGAGCTTTCTTT	CASSQDQGDWRAFF
TRBV28	-	TRBJ1-1	-	14	TGTGCCAGCAATCCGGGACTCATGAACACTGAAGCTTTCTTT	CASNPGLMNTEAFF
TRBV9	-	TRBJ2-7	-	12	TGTGCCAGCAGCGTAGACGGCTACGAGCAGTACTTC	CASSVDGYEQYF
TRBV19	-	TRBJ1-1	-	14	TGTGCCAGTAGTATATCGGGGCAGGGTACTGAAGCTTTCTTT	CASSISGQGTEAFF
TRBV5-5	TRBD2	TRBJ2-7	-	15	TGTGCCAGCAGCTTTAGCGGGGGGGCCGGGGACGAGCAGTACTTC	CASSFSGGAGDEQYF
TRBV28	-	TRBJ1-1	-	15	TGTGCCAGCAGTTTAAGACAGTCTTTCAGTTTTGAAGCTTTCTTT	CASSLRQSFSFEAFF
TRBV19	-	TRBJ2-1	-	16	TGTGCCAGTAGCACCAGGGAGGCTGGGGCCTACAATGAGCAGTTCTTC	CASSTREAGAYNEQFF
TRBV7-9	-	TRBJ2-7	-	15	TGTGCCAGCAGCTCGAGACGAGACGACGCGTACGAGCAGTACTTC	CASSSRRDDAYEQYF
TRBV28	-	TRBJ1-2	-	11	TGTGCCAGCAGGGCTGATTATGGCTACACCTTC	CASRADYGYTF
TRBV3-1/TRBV3-2	-	TRBJ2-3	-	17	TGTGCCAGCAGCCAAGGTTTAACGGGGGGCAGGACAGATACGCAGTATTTT	CASSQGLTGGRTDTQYF
TRBV9	-	TRBJ2-2	-	14	TGTGCCAGCAGCCGTGGGGGGCAAAGCGGGGAGCTGTTTTTT	CASSRGGQSGELFF
TRBV27	-	TRBJ2-7	-	14	TGTGCCAGCAGTTCTACCGGGACACTATACGAGCAGTACTTC	CASSSTGTLYEQYF
TRBV7-2	-	TRBJ1-2	-	15	TGTGCCAGCAGCTTAGCGCCTTCGGGGGCGGATGGCTACACCTTC	CASSLAPSGADGYTF
TRBV29-1	-	TRBJ1-4	-	13	TGCAGCGTTGAGAGCGGGGGTGGGGAAAAACTGTTTTTT	CSVESGGGEKLFF
TRBV2	-	TRBJ2-1	-	15	TGTGCCAGCAGTGAAGTAAGGAGTCCACACAATGAGCAGTTCTTC	CASSEVRSPHNEQFF
TRBV27	TRBD2	TRBJ2-1	-	15	TGTGCCAGCAACCTAGCGGGGGGCACCTACAATGAGCAGTTCTTC	CASNLAGGTYNEQFF
TRBV6-5	TRBD1	TRBJ1-2	-	13	TGTGCCAGCAGAACCGGGACAGCCTATGGCTACACCTTC	CASRTGTAYGYTF
TRBV29-1	-	TRBJ1-5	-	13	TGCAGCGTAGGACCGGGACACAATCAGCCCCAGCATTTT	CSVGPGHNQPQHF
TRBV7-9	-	TRBJ1-2	-	18	TGTGCCAGCAGCTCCATCTTACAGCACCCGGGAGCTAACTATGGCTACACCTTC	CASSSILQHPGANYGYTF
TRBV9	-	TRBJ2-1	-	14	TGTGCCAGCAGGGGGACGGGACTGAACGATGAGCAGTTCTTC	CASRGTGLNDEQFF
TRBV29-1	-	TRBJ1-1	few	12	TGCAGCGCTTCGACAGGGAACACTGAAGCTTTCTTT	CSASTGNTEAFF
TRBV9	TRBD1	TRBJ2-6	-	17	TGTGCCAGCAGCACCCGACAGGGGGTCCCTGGGGCCAACGTCCTGACTTTC	CASSTRQGVPGANVLTF
TRBV27	-	TRBJ1-2	-	13	TGTGCCAGCAGTTATCAGGGTAACTATGGCTACACCTTC	CASSYQGNYGYTF
TRBV9	-	TRBJ1-2	-	15	TGTGCCAGCAGCGTAGTGCCCCAGGGGAACTATGGCTACACCTTC	CASSVVPQGNYGYTF
TRBV6-5	TRBD1	TRBJ1-5	-	15	TGTGCCAGCAGGCGGTTCTCGACAGGGGGTCAGCCCCAGCATTTT	CASRRFSTGGQPQHF
TRBV5-4	-	TRBJ2-3	-	15	TGTGCCAGCAGCTTCGTGACTAGAGTCACAGATACGCAGTATTTT	CASSFVTRVTDTQYF
TRBV2	TRBD1	TRBJ2-7	-	14	TGTGCCAGCAGCGGGACAGGGGGGGGATACGAGCAGTACTTC	CASSGTGGGYEQYF
TRBV6-1	-	TRBJ1-6	-	14	TGTGCCAGCAGTGAAGCTACAGTTAATTCACCCCTCCACTTT	CASSEATVNSPLHF
TRBV9	TRBD1	TRBJ2-2	-	16	TGTGCCAGCAGCAAACGACAGGGGGTGAACACCGGGGAGCTGTTTTTT	CASSKRQGVNTGELFF
TRBV27	TRBD1	TRBJ1-4	once	14	TGTGCCAGCAGTTTAATGACAGGGCATGAAAAACTGTTTTTT	CASSLMTGHEKLFF
TRBV10-2	TRBD1	TRBJ2-7	few	16	TGCGCCAGCAGTAAACGCGGGACAGGGGGCTCGGGGGAGCAGTACTTC	CASSKRGTGGSGEQYF
TRBV4-2	-	TRBJ1-2	-	16	TGTGCCAGCAGCCAAAAAGACTCAACAGGGCGCTATGGCTACACCTTC	CASSQKDSTGRYGYTF
TRBV28	TRBD1	TRBJ1-1	-	13	TGTGCCAGCAGTTTCAGGGGGCGAACTGAAGCTTTCTTT	CASSFRGRTEAFF
TRBV28	-	TRBJ1-2	once	15	TGTGCCAGCAGTTTAACGACCCGGCTCCCCTATGGCTACACCTTC	CASSLTTRLPYGYTF
TRBV4-2	-	TRBJ2-1	-	17	TGTGCCAGCAGCCAAGATTCGGTTGCGGGGGCCCTTAATGAGCAGTTCTTC	CASSQDSVAGALNEQFF
TRBV19	-	TRBJ1-1	-	12	TGTGCCAGTAGTATTTTTGAAGGGGAAGCTTTCTTT	CASSIFEGEAFF
TRBV11-1	TRBD2	TRBJ2-7	once	14	TGTGCCAGCAGCTTACGGGGGGGCTTGCGCGAGCAGTACTTC	CASSLRGGLREQYF
TRBV3-1/TRBV3-2	-	TRBJ1-3	-	16	TGTGCCAGCAGCCGGGGCTTAGGAACGATTCGAGGCACCATATATTTT	CASSRGLGTIRGTIYF
TRBV9	TRBD2	TRBJ2-7	-	15	TGTGCCAGCAGCGGTAGCGGGGGAACCACCTACGAGCAGTACTTC	CASSGSGGTTYEQYF
TRBV12-3/TRBV12-4	-	TRBJ2-2	-	13	TGTGCCAGCAGGGATTCCACCCCCGGGGAGCTGTTTTTT	CASRDSTPGELFF
TRBV30	TRBD1	TRBJ1-6	-	15	TGTGCCTGGAACATCGAAGGGACAGGGGATTCACCCCTCCACTTT	CAWNIEGTGDSPLHF
TRBV2	TRBD1	TRBJ1-4	-	18	TGTGCCAGCAGTACGTACAGGGGGGACCCATCAACTAATGAAAAACTGTTTTTT	CASSTYRGDPSTNEKLFF
TRBV5-1	-	TRBJ1-1	-	14	TGCGCCAGCAGCTGGGGTCAAAAGGGCACTGAAGCTTTCTTT	CASSWGQKGTEAFF
TRBV6-1	-	TRBJ1-1	-	13	TGTGCCAGCAGTGAGCAGGAAGGGCCCAGAGCTTTCTTT	CASSEQEGPRAFF
TRBV7-2	-	TRBJ1-1	medium-sized	12	TGTGCCAGCAGCTTAGGGGCCGCCGAAGCTTTCTTT	CASSLGAAEAFF
TRBV19	-	TRBJ2-4	-	13	TGTGCCAGTGGGGACAACCTGGGGGACATTCAGTACTTC	CASGDNLGDIQYF
TRBV28	-	TRBJ1-1	once	16	TGTGCCAGCAGTTCAACAACAGGGTACAGGAACACTGAAGCTTTCTTT	CASSSTTGYRNTEAFF
TRBV29-1	-	TRBJ2-1	-	12	TGCAGCGTCGAAACCGCGGGCAATGAGCAGTTCTTC	CSVETAGNEQFF
TRBV28	-	TRBJ1-4	-	15	TGTGCCAGCAGTCCTTCGGGGGGATGGGGGGAAAAACTGTTTTTT	CASSPSGGWGEKLFF
TRBV25-1	-	TRBJ1-1	-	15	TGTGCCAGCAGTGGTCGCTCGCAGAGGAACACTGAAGCTTTCTTT	CASSGRSQRNTEAFF
TRBV6-5	-	TRBJ2-7	-	11	TGTGCCAGCAGTCCGGGACACGAGCAGTACTTC	CASSPGHEQYF
TRBV9	-	TRBJ1-1	-	14	TGTGCCAGCAGCGTAGCTGACCAGGGCACTGAAGCTTTCTTT	CASSVADQGTEAFF
TRBV23-1	-	TRBJ1-1	-	12	TGCGCCAGCACTTCGAGGATAACTGAAGCTTTCTTT	CASTSRITEAFF
TRBV28	TRBD2	TRBJ2-7	-	15	TGTGCCAGCAGACTCCTTAGCGGGGGGGCCTACGAGCAGTACTTC	CASRLLSGGAYEQYF
TRBV5-1	-	TRBJ1-1	-	15	TGCGCCAGCAGCGCTCGACAGGTGTTGAACACTGAAGCTTTCTTT	CASSARQVLNTEAFF